This record concerns one TCR beta chain sequence. Its specificity is not known. Germline loops: CDR1 MRHNA, CDR2 SNTAGT. The CDR3 extends over 15 amino acids. The ends were cut back, 3 bases at V and 8 bases at J, with 14 bases in the middle. The data were taken from a study of cytomegalovirus exposure and HLA in healthy donors. Study-wide results and caveats: Some highly shared sequence variants likely arose as a pipeline artifact. Per published accounts, TCR beta sequences correctly predicted the HLA-A and HLA-B alleles of most subjects. Analysis performed later found roughly 18,000 TCR beta sequences associated with HLA alleles at 0.05 false discovery rate. The authors later found HLA-associated TCR beta chains more clonally expanded than equally common others.

The PCR employed 60 Vbeta primers together with 13 Jbeta primers. The method was immunoSEQ multiplex PCR; TCRdb's version includes in-frame clones alone and lacks a portion of them. The sample shows just under 150,000 clones, 80% to 85% of them seen only once. Input material: PBMCs. The gene calls are TRBV6-4 and TRBJ1-6; tentative D call: TRBD1 (6 bases). The TCR was taken from a woman aged 25 to 45 in good health and CMV-seronegative. In DNA, the CDR3 is TGTGCCAGCAGTGATGGCAGGCAGGGGCATTCACCCCTCCACTTT. Translation gives CASSDGRQGHSPLHF.